One sample yielded the 17 T cell receptor beta chains listed below, sequenced in a study of PD-L1 blockade in urothelial cancer. Clones were sequenced by immunoSEQ multiplex PCR, and TCRdb holds only the in-frame ones, with some missing. The sample contains approximately 71,000 clones, roughly 91% of which appear only once. Here the sequenced sample was PBMCs, taken around atezolizumab (anti-PD-L1) treatment. Receptors were obtained from a man in his 60s with urothelial cancer.

This clone has only one observation. The chain uses TRBV27 and TRBJ2-7; 7 positions match TRBD2. Unmatched junction bases numbered 4, after V lost 6 bases and J lost 2 bases. The CDR3 consists of 13 residues. Germline assignment: CDR1 MNHEY and CDR2 SMNVEV (reference sequence). The CDR3 loop reads CASRRREPYEQYF. The CDR3 nucleotides are TGTGCCAGCAGGCGGCGGGAGCCCTACGAGCAGTACTTC.

The V call is TRBV6-5, the J call TRBJ2-7; D unclear. There are 14 residues in the CDR3. Germline-derived CDR1 and CDR2 are MNHEY and SVGAGI. Trimming removed 2 bases at V and 0 bases at J, with 8 bases between. The DNA for the CDR3 is TGTGCCAGCAGTTACGGAGAGCTCTCCTACGAGCAGTACTTC. Amino acid sequence: CASSYGELSYEQYF.

CDR3 sequence reads: CASSQGSGTEKETQYF. The CDR3 DNA follows: TGCGCCAGCAGCCAAGGCTCCGGGACAGAAAAAGAGACCCAGTACTTC. The V and J genes are TRBV4-1 and TRBJ2-5, with 7 bases aligning to TRBD1. J lost 3 bases, V lost 1 base, and 8 bases had no gene match. CDR1 is MGHRA, CDR2 YSYEKL, per germline. The CDR3 contains 16 residues.

J is TRBJ2-5 and V is TRBV7-9; TRBD2 matches 8 bases. After removal of 5 bases from V and 5 bases from J, the junction contained 13 bases not matched to a gene. This CDR3 has 16 amino acids. Germline CDR1 reads SEHNR; CDR2 reads FQNEAQ (reference sequence). The CDR3 is CASSPPGIAGMETQYF. As DNA, the CDR3 is TGTGCCAGCAGCCCCCCGGGAATAGCGGGGATGGAGACCCAGTACTTC.

J is TRBJ1-1 and V is TRBV30; 7 positions match TRBD1. Unmatched junction bases numbered 13, after V lost 4 bases and J lost 11 bases. Per germline, CDR1 GTSNPN and CDR2 SVGIG (reference sequence). This CDR3 is built from 13 residues. In DNA, the CDR3 is TGTGCCTGGACCCGGGACAGAAGTAGGAGGGCTTTCTTT. This sequence encodes CAWTRDRSRRAFF.

This rearrangement joins TRBV2 to TRBJ2-1, with 8 bases fitting TRBD1. The CDR3 length is 15 residues. V was clipped by 8 bases and J by 9 bases; unmatched bases: 15. CDR1 SNHLY and CDR2 FYNNEI come from the germline V gene. CDR3 loop: CASQMDRVEDGEQFF. The CDR3 DNA is TGTGCCAGCCAGATGGACAGGGTAGAAGACGGTGAGCAGTTCTTC.

V and J are TRBV19 and TRBJ2-7; the match to TRBD1 covers 9 bases. CDR1 is LNHDA and CDR2 is SQIVND in the germline V gene (reference sequence). The CDR3 has 17 residues. V lost 5 bases and J lost 0; bases outside the gene matches: 11. CDR3 nucleotides: TGTGCCAGTAGTCTCCGCCCGGACAGGGGCCCCTCCTACGAGCAGTACTTC. This sequence encodes CASSLRPDRGPSYEQYF.

J is TRBJ1-5 and V is TRBV5-1; no reliable D call. Germline loops: CDR1 SGHRS, CDR2 YFSETQ. V was trimmed by 4 bases and J by 3 bases, leaving 11 bases between them. This CDR3 spans 14 amino acids. CDR3 sequence reads: CASSPAGTNQPQHF. The CDR3 coding sequence is TGCGCCAGCAGCCCCGCAGGTACCAATCAGCCCCAGCATTTT.

A word on this clone: This sample also contains other DNA sequences that code for the same CDR3. The CDR3 reads CASSTGTVNYGYTF. CDR3 DNA sequence: TGTGCCAGCAGCACCGGGACAGTCAACTATGGCTACACCTTC. The chain has TRBV28 and TRBJ1-2; 7 bases map to TRBD1. Trimming removed 6 bases from V and 2 bases from J; junction bases left unmatched: 6. The CDR3 consists of 14 residues. Germline CDR1 MDHEN, CDR2 SYDVKM.

The chain uses TRBV7-9 and TRBJ1-1; D call uncertain. Germline assignment: CDR1 SEHNR and CDR2 FQNEAQ (reference sequence). The CDR3 is made up of 15 amino acids. V dropped 1 base and J dropped 6 bases, with 15 bases sitting between them. As DNA, the CDR3 is TGTGCCAGCAGCTTAGTGGCACTTGAGGTGTCTGAAGCTTTCTTT. Its translation is CASSLVALEVSEAFF. Together with reference TRBV7-9 and TRBJ1-1, the CDR3 gives the full variable domain: DTGVSQNPRHKITKRGQNVTFRCDPISEHNRLYWYRQTLGQGPEFLTYFQNEAQLEKSRLLSDRFSAERPKGSFSTLEIQRTEQGDSAMYLCASSLVALEVSEAFFGQGTRLTVV.

The chain recombines TRBV15 with TRBJ1-5, with D unclear. The germline V gene encodes CDR1 LNHNV and CDR2 YYDKDF (reference sequence). The CDR3 runs 14 residues. V was cut by 0 bases and J by 3 bases, with 6 bases left in between. The CDR3 sequence is CATSRDEANQPQHF. CDR3 in DNA: TGTGCCACCAGCAGAGATGAAGCCAATCAGCCCCAGCATTTT. Variable domain in full (rest from reference TRBV15 and TRBJ1-5): DAMVIQNPRYQVTQFGKPVTLSCSQTLNHNVMYWYQQKSSQAPKLLFHYYDKDFNNEADTPDNFQSRRPNTSFCFLDIRSPGLGDTAMYLCATSRDEANQPQHFGDGTRLSIL.

The chain has TRBV15 and TRBJ2-3, with D possibly being TRBD2 (6 bases). This CDR3 comprises 15 residues. V lost 4 bases and J lost 5, with 16 bases in between. Germline values: CDR1 LNHNV, CDR2 YYDKDF (reference sequence). This CDR3 is CATSTRRGGRDTQYF. Here the CDR3 DNA reads TGTGCCACCAGCACGAGGCGAGGAGGGAGAGATACGCAGTATTTT.

The V gene is TRBV6-1, the J gene TRBJ1-4; 10 bases are a match to TRBD1. V shed 6 bases, J shed 8 bases, and the junction held 6 bases outside the gene matches. Per germline, CDR1 MNHNS and CDR2 SASEGT. The CDR3 covers 14 residues. CDR3 bases: TGTGCCAGCAGACCCGGGACAGGGGAAGAAAAACTGTTTTTT. Amino acid sequence: CASRPGTGEEKLFF.

V gene TRBV6-6 combines with J gene TRBJ1-2, with D possibly matching TRBD1 (5 bases). The V gene lost 6 bases and the J gene lost 3 bases, with 17 bases spanning the gap. Germline loops: CDR1 MNHNY, CDR2 SVGAGI (reference sequence). The CDR3 totals 15 residues. CDR3 loop: CASSPGGSRDYGYTF. CDR3 DNA: TGTGCCAGCAGCCCTGGAGGGTCCAGGGACTATGGCTACACCTTC.

The V and J genes are TRBV5-4 and TRBJ1-4; the match to TRBD1 covers 11 bases. The CDR3 length is 14 residues. V trimming: 2 bases; J trimming: 8 bases; junction bases outside the gene matches: 2. The germline CDR1 and CDR2 sequences are SGHNT and YYREEE (reference sequence). CDR3 sequence (DNA): TGTGCCAGCAGCTTACGGACAGGGGGCGAAAAACTGTTTTTT. Translated, it gives CASSLRTGGEKLFF.

CDR3 in DNA: TGCGCCAGCTTCGGGACTGCAGGCCAAGAGACCCAGTACTTC. Protein sequence: CASFGTAGQETQYF. This chain links TRBV5-1 with TRBJ2-5, with D perhaps TRBD2 (6 bases). This CDR3 is 14 amino acids long. Trimming pared 7 bases from V and 1 base from J, leaving 14 bases between. Germline CDR1 SGHRS, CDR2 YFSETQ.

This clone was counted a few times. The J gene is TRBJ1-5, the V gene TRBV2; 8 bases line up with TRBD1. Looked up from germline, CDR1 is SNHLY and CDR2 is FYNNEI. This CDR3 has 16 amino acids. The J segment lost 7 bases and the V segment lost 6 bases, leaving 14 bases of the junction unmatched. CDR3 nucleotide sequence: TGTGCCAGCAGCCTCCCTGGGACAGGAAAAATCCAGCCCCAGCATTTT. Amino acid sequence: CASSLPGTGKIQPQHF.